The entry below gives a single T cell receptor beta chain sequence along with its context. The data derive from a study of blood T cell repertoires in COVID-19. CDR3 length equals 15 residues. V was clipped by 0 bases and J by 2 bases, with 11 bases between them. The germline V gene has CDR1 MGHRA and CDR2 YSYEKL. Profiled with immunoSEQ multiplex PCR; TCRdb holds only in-frame clones, not every one. Of under 150,000 clones in the sample, approximately 90% were seen once. This chain connects TRBV4-1 to TRBJ2-7; perhaps TRBD1 as D (5 bases). The specimen sequenced was peripheral blood. The sequence was obtained from a woman aged 70-85 years who had recovered from COVID-19. The CDR3 protein is CASSQDPTGTYEQYF. The CDR3, as DNA: TGCGCCAGCAGCCAAGATCCCACAGGTACCTACGAGCAGTACTTC.